The sequence of this T cell receptor (beta chain) was determined in a study of T cells after somatic rescue of genetic block. There are 15 residues in the CDR3. TCRdb's table, derived via immunoSEQ multiplex PCR, lists solely in-frame clones and lacks some. The sample lists 80,000 to 90,000 clones; about nine tenths were seen once. The sequencing sample was made of peripheral blood mononuclear cells (PBMCs). The receptor's source is a woman aged 18-30 years. This chain joins TRBV21-1 and TRBJ2-7; the table's D gene call, TRBD2, was not cross checked with the DNA. TRBV21-1 is classified as a pseudogene. As DNA, the CDR3 is TGTGCCAGCAGGCCTAGCGGGTGGGTGTTGTACGAGCAGTACTTC. Its protein product is CASRPSGWVLYEQYF.